The 32 T cell receptor beta chains presented below share a single source sample, sequenced in a study of T cell responses to AZD1222 COVID-19 vaccine. The table came from immunoSEQ multiplex PCR; TCRdb's copy has only in-frame clones and leaves some out. This sample has about 150,000 clones; around nine tenths occur once, and the top ten carry under 20%. The specimen comprised peripheral blood, sampled on day 0 of AZD1222 vaccination. These receptors originate from an adult in good health.

This sequence joins TRBV19 and TRBJ1-1; TRBD1 matches 7 bases. Germline CDR1 and CDR2: LNHDA and SQIVND (reference sequence). V was pared by 9 bases and J by 5 bases, with 9 bases of the junction left unmatched. This CDR3 comprises 13 residues. This CDR3 reads CARRTGEGTEAFF. The DNA of the CDR3 is TGTGCCAGGAGAACAGGGGAGGGAACTGAAGCTTTCTTT. Variable domain in full (rest from reference TRBV19 and TRBJ1-1): DGGITQSPKYLFRKEGQNVTLSCEQNLNHDAMYWYRQDPGQGLRLIYYSQIVNDFQKGDIAEGYSVSREKKESFPLTVTSAQKNPTAFYLCARRTGEGTEAFFGQGTRLTVV.

The genes are TRBV4-2 and TRBJ1-5; D perhaps matches TRBD1 (6 bases). CDR1 and CDR2 from the germline V gene are LGHNA and YNFKEQ. The V and J ends lost 4 bases and 3 bases respectively, with 13 bases between them. This CDR3 region has 15 residues. The DNA for the CDR3 is TGTGCCAGCAGCCTTACTCCGGGACACAATCAGCCCCAGCATTTT. Translation gives CASSLTPGHNQPQHF.

The chain joins TRBV2 to TRBJ1-2, with 10 bases identical to TRBD1. Germline values: CDR1 SNHLY, CDR2 FYNNEI. The CDR3 has 16 amino acids. Germline trimming cut 3 bases from V and 5 bases from J; bases unmatched to any gene: 9. CDR3 sequence: CASSEGDRGERYGYTF. The CDR3, as DNA: TGTGCCAGCAGTGAGGGGGACAGGGGAGAGAGATATGGCTACACCTTC.

The V and J genes are TRBV19 and TRBJ2-7, with TRBD1 identical over 9 bases. CDR3 length: 13 residues. CDR1 LNHDA and CDR2 SQIVND come from the germline V gene (reference sequence). V lost 8 bases and J lost 2; bases outside the gene matches: 4. The CDR3 is CASQGTGPYEQYF. The CDR3 DNA sequence: TGTGCCAGTCAGGGGACAGGGCCCTACGAGCAGTACTTC.

V and J are TRBV27 and TRBJ2-7; TRBD2 might be the D (5 bases). V shed 6 bases and J shed 2 bases, with 14 bases lying between them. From germline, CDR1 is MNHEY and CDR2 SMNVEV (reference sequence). There are 14 residues in the CDR3. CDR3 nucleotide sequence: TGTGCCAGCAGGCCAGGAGGTAAGGCCTACGAGCAGTACTTC. It encodes CASRPGGKAYEQYF.

The sample holds a few counts of this clone. The chain combines TRBV7-2 with TRBJ2-7, with D perhaps assigned TRBD1 or TRBD2 (5 bases each). Trimming stripped 1 base from V and 6 bases from J, with 10 bases between. CDR3 length: 13 residues. Germline CDR1 reads SGHTA; CDR2 reads FQGNSA. The CDR3 reads CASSLGFGAEQYF. The CDR3 DNA sequence: TGTGCCAGCAGCTTAGGATTCGGGGCCGAGCAGTACTTC. The full variable domain, rest sourced from reference TRBV7-2 and TRBJ2-7, is GAGVSQSPSNKVTEKGKDVELRCDPISGHTALYWYRQSLGQGLEFLIYFQGNSAPDKSGLPSDRFSAERTGGSVSTLTIQRTQQEDSAVYLCASSLGFGAEQYFGPGTRLTVT.

The chain links TRBV11-2 to TRBJ2-3; perhaps TRBD2 as D (5 bases). This CDR3 region has 14 residues. Looked up from germline, CDR1 is SGHAT and CDR2 is FQNNGV. The V and J ends lost 7 bases and 2 bases respectively, with 13 bases between them. The CDR3 nucleotides are TGTGCCAGCACCGAGCGGATCTTCACAGATACGCAGTATTTT. Protein product: CASTERIFTDTQYF.

The genes are TRBV19 and TRBJ2-5; D is unresolved. This CDR3 spans 11 amino acids. Germline V gives CDR1 LNHDA, CDR2 SQIVND (reference sequence). V lost 8 bases to trimming and J lost 2 bases, with 6 bases between them. The CDR3 nucleotides are TGTGCCAGTGAGCAGCAAGAGACCCAGTACTTC. Translating it yields CASEQQETQYF.

The V and J genes are TRBV3-1 (or the pseudogene TRBV3-2) and TRBJ1-3, with 7 nucleotides matching TRBD1. V trimming: 7 bases; J trimming: 7 bases; junction bases outside the gene matches: 7. CDR1 is LGHDT and CDR2 is YNNKEL in the germline V gene (reference sequence). This CDR3 is 13 amino acids long. This CDR3 reads CASTRGGGNTIYF. CDR3 DNA sequence: TGTGCCAGCACCAGGGGGGGAGGGAACACCATATATTTT.

The chain joins TRBV12-3 or TRBV12-4 to TRBJ1-2; D call uncertain. The CDR3 sequence is 11 residues long. The germline V and J ends were trimmed by 1 base and 7 bases, with 4 bases remaining between them. CDR3 nucleotide sequence: TGTGCCAGCAGTTTAGAGGGTGGCTACACCTTC. Translation gives CASSLEGGYTF.

This sequence joins TRBV4-2 and TRBJ2-3; D unclear. The V end was cut by 2 bases, the J end by 4 bases, with 7 bases between. The germline V gene has CDR1 LGHNA and CDR2 YNFKEQ. This CDR3 spans 13 amino acids. In DNA, the CDR3 is TGTGCCAGCAGCCAAACCCCTCCAGATACGCAGTATTTT. This sequence encodes CASSQTPPDTQYF.

The sample holds a few counts of this clone. The rearrangement links TRBV30 to TRBJ2-2; D is perhaps TRBD2 (7 bases). CDR1 and CDR2 from the germline V gene are GTSNPN and SVGIG (reference sequence). This CDR3 is 13 amino acids long. The V and J ends lost 6 bases and 7 bases respectively, with 15 bases between them. The CDR3 DNA reads TGTGCCTGCGGGGGCCGGGGGGACGGGGAGCTGTTTTTT. The encoded protein is CACGGRGDGELFF.

V usage is TRBV30 and J usage is TRBJ1-4; D uncertain. The CDR3 covers 12 residues. Germline V lookup: CDR1 GTSNPN, CDR2 SVGIG (reference sequence). Trimming left V 1 base short and J 7 bases short, with 7 bases between. CDR3 loop: CAWSATLEKLFF. The DNA for the CDR3 is TGTGCCTGGAGTGCGACACTTGAAAAACTGTTTTTT.

V usage is TRBV27 and J usage is TRBJ2-1, with TRBD1 matching 7 bases. Germline CDR1 reads MNHEY; CDR2 reads SMNVEV (reference sequence). The V gene end was trimmed by 5 bases and the J gene end by 1 base; junction bases not matched to a gene: 11. The CDR3 sequence is 17 residues long. CDR3 loop: CASSPNRGDRSYNEQFF. For the CDR3, the DNA is TGTGCCAGCAGTCCCAACAGGGGAGATAGGTCCTACAATGAGCAGTTCTTC.

The rearrangement joins TRBV18 to TRBJ1-2, with D perhaps TRBD1 (6 bases). The CDR3 has 15 amino acids. Germline loops: CDR1 KGHSH, CDR2 LQKENI. With 2 bases removed from V and 8 bases from J, the gap between germline ends came to 18 bases. The CDR3 sequence is CASSPVTHNRVGYTF. CDR3 DNA sequence: TGTGCCAGCTCACCAGTGACCCACAACAGGGTCGGCTACACCTTC.

This clone was observed once. The chain combines TRBV19 with TRBJ2-2; weak D call: TRBD2 (5 bases). V was clipped by 6 bases and J by 5 bases, with 16 bases between them. From germline, CDR1 is LNHDA and CDR2 SQIVND (reference sequence). CDR3 length equals 15 residues. CDR3 sequence (DNA): TGTGCCAGTAGGAACTCTGGGAGCCCGACCGGGGAGCTGTTTTTT. Translation gives CASRNSGSPTGELFF.

V gene TRBV19 combines with J gene TRBJ1-2; no reliable D call. The CDR3 consists of 15 residues. CDR1 is LNHDA and CDR2 is SQIVND in the germline V gene (reference sequence). Trimming removed 3 bases at V and 4 bases at J, with 15 bases between. The chain's CDR3 is CASSMLQTISYGYTF. For the CDR3, the DNA is TGTGCCAGTAGTATGCTTCAAACCATTTCCTATGGCTACACCTTC. The full variable domain, in which reference TRBV19 and TRBJ1-2 provide the parts outside the CDR3, is DGGITQSPKYLFRKEGQNVTLSCEQNLNHDAMYWYRQDPGQGLRLIYYSQIVNDFQKGDIAEGYSVSREKKESFPLTVTSAQKNPTAFYLCASSMLQTISYGYTFGSGTRLTVV.

The V and J genes are TRBV11-2 and TRBJ2-7; 9 bases map to TRBD2. V lost 1 base and J lost 3; bases outside the gene matches: 7. Germline V gives CDR1 SGHAT, CDR2 FQNNGV. The CDR3 consists of 16 residues. CDR3 region: CASSLGLAGLDYEQYF. Written as DNA, the CDR3 is TGTGCCAGCAGCTTAGGGCTAGCGGGGTTGGACTACGAGCAGTACTTC.

The CDR3 region is CASSIRVKDTGELFF. Here the CDR3 DNA reads TGTGCCAGTAGTATACGAGTCAAGGACACCGGGGAGCTGTTTTTT. The rearrangement uses TRBV19 and TRBJ2-2; no clear D. This CDR3 spans 15 amino acids. V lost 2 bases and J 3 bases, leaving 10 bases between the germline ends. CDR1 is LNHDA and CDR2 is SQIVND in the germline V gene (reference sequence).

The V call is TRBV4-3, the J call TRBJ1-2; the match to TRBD1 covers 7 bases. CDR1 and CDR2 from the germline V gene are LGHNA and YSLEER. The CDR3 is 15 amino acids. Germline trimming cut 1 base from V and 1 base from J; bases unmatched to any gene: 3. Written as DNA, the CDR3 is TGCGCCAGCAGCCAAGGACAGGGAAGTAACTATGGCTACACCTTC. This gives the protein CASSQGQGSNYGYTF.

The chain combines TRBV2 with TRBJ2-7, with D perhaps assigned TRBD1 or TRBD2 (6 bases each). Germline V gene lookup returns CDR1 SNHLY and CDR2 FYNNEI. Trimming took 8 bases from V and 0 from J, leaving 29 bases between them. CDR3 size: 19 residues. The CDR3 reads CASAKSWGALIASSYEQYF. The CDR3 DNA reads TGTGCCAGCGCAAAGTCTTGGGGGGCGCTTATCGCTAGCTCCTACGAGCAGTACTTC.

The chain is built from TRBV25-1 and TRBJ1-1, with 12 positions matching TRBD1. Unmatched junction bases numbered 6, after V lost 3 bases and J lost 7 bases. Germline CDR1 reads MGHDK; CDR2 reads SYGVNS. This CDR3 is 15 amino acids long. The CDR3: CASSEPGQGAVEAFF. In DNA, the CDR3 is TGTGCCAGCAGTGAGCCGGGACAGGGGGCGGTTGAAGCTTTCTTT.

The sample holds one count of this clone. This sequence joins TRBV4-1 and TRBJ1-1; D is unclear. The CDR3 loop spans 15 amino acids. V gave up 2 bases and J gave up 2 bases, with 12 bases separating them. Looked up from germline, CDR1 is MGHRA and CDR2 is YSYEKL. Here the CDR3 reads CASSQRGKGNTEAFF. The CDR3 DNA follows: TGCGCCAGCAGCCAACGAGGGAAGGGAAACACTGAAGCTTTCTTT.

The rearrangement joins TRBV7-2 to TRBJ1-5; 9 bases map to TRBD1. Germline V CDR1 and CDR2: SGHTA, FQGNSA. The CDR3 is made up of 14 amino acids. J lost 5 bases, V lost 4 bases, and 3 bases had no gene match. CDR3 DNA sequence: TGTGCCAGCAGCTCCCGGACAGGGGATCAGCCCCAGCATTTT. Translation gives CASSSRTGDQPQHF.

This chain connects TRBV5-6 to TRBJ1-3; 9 bases line up with TRBD1. Germline V CDR1 and CDR2: SGHDT, YYEEEE. The trim removed 3 bases at V and 6 bases at J, leaving 10 bases unmatched. There are 16 residues in the CDR3. The CDR3 DNA is TGTGCCAGCAGCTACCTTGCGGACAGGGGACCAAACACCATATATTTT. Protein: CASSYLADRGPNTIYF.

The chain uses TRBV19 and TRBJ2-5; TRBD1 matches at 9 bases. Per germline, CDR1 LNHDA and CDR2 SQIVND (reference sequence). V dropped 3 bases and J dropped 4; count of bases not matched to a gene: 6. CDR3 size: 15 residues. In DNA, the CDR3 is TGTGCCAGTAGTATTTTCGGGACAGGGACAGAGACCCAGTACTTC. Protein sequence: CASSIFGTGTETQYF. The full variable domain, rest sourced from reference TRBV19 and TRBJ2-5, is DGGITQSPKYLFRKEGQNVTLSCEQNLNHDAMYWYRQDPGQGLRLIYYSQIVNDFQKGDIAEGYSVSREKKESFPLTVTSAQKNPTAFYLCASSIFGTGTETQYFGPGTRLLVL.

The chain is built from TRBV7-2 and TRBJ1-5; possibly TRBD1 for D (6 bases). V lost 5 bases and J lost 3, with 14 bases in between. The CDR3 covers 15 residues. Germline V CDR1 and CDR2: SGHTA, FQGNSA. The CDR3 nucleotides read TGTGCCAGCAGCCCACAGGGAGGGGTCAATCAGCCCCAGCATTTT. It yields the protein CASSPQGGVNQPQHF.

The rearrangement joins TRBV28 to TRBJ2-3; 8 nucleotides match TRBD2. Germline assignment: CDR1 MDHEN and CDR2 SYDVKM. The trim removed 2 bases at V and 2 bases at J, leaving 3 bases unmatched. The CDR3 has 15 amino acids. This CDR3 reads CASSLGGGYTDTQYF. In DNA, the CDR3 is TGTGCCAGCAGTTTAGGCGGGGGGTACACAGATACGCAGTATTTT.

On this clone: The sample carries other DNA sequences with the same CDR3. V usage is TRBV28 and J usage is TRBJ1-1; D is perhaps TRBD1 (5 bases). This CDR3 has 15 residues. Germline V gives CDR1 MDHEN, CDR2 SYDVKM. The V gene lost 2 bases and the J gene lost 4 bases, with 14 bases spanning the gap. The CDR3 loop is CASSLRGPGGTEAFF. The CDR3 DNA reads as TGTGCCAGCAGTTTACGGGGTCCGGGGGGCACTGAAGCTTTCTTT. Supplemented by reference TRBV28 and TRBJ1-1, the full variable domain reads DVKVTQSSRYLVKRTGEKVFLECVQDMDHENMFWYRQDPGLGLRLIYFSYDVKMKEKGDIPEGYSVSREKKERFSLILESASTNQTSMYLCASSLRGPGGTEAFFGQGTRLTVV.

The gene calls are TRBV27 and TRBJ1-1; D gene uncertain. With 2 bases removed from V and 0 bases from J, the gap between germline ends came to 7 bases. CDR1 MNHEY and CDR2 SMNVEV come from the germline V gene (reference sequence). The CDR3 totals 14 residues. CDR3 in amino acids: CASSLRRLNTEAFF. CDR3 DNA: TGTGCCAGCAGTTTAAGGCGACTGAACACTGAAGCTTTCTTT.

This clone has just a few counts. Distinct nucleotide sequences in the sample also encode this CDR3. V gene TRBV28 combines with J gene TRBJ1-5; 9 bases agree with TRBD1. This CDR3 contains 15 residues. With V trimmed by 2 bases and J by 7 bases, 6 bases remained unmatched. Germline CDR1 MDHEN, CDR2 SYDVKM. CDR3 DNA: TGTGCCAGCAGTTTAGGACAGGGGTTTCGACAGCCCCAGCATTTT. Translating it yields CASSLGQGFRQPQHF.

In nucleotides, the CDR3 is TGTGCCAGCAACCCGGGACGGATGAACACTGAAGCTTTCTTT. Its translation is CASNPGRMNTEAFF. The chain employs TRBV5-4 and TRBJ1-1; a possible D gene is TRBD1 (5 bases). Per germline, CDR1 SGHNT and CDR2 YYREEE (reference sequence). This CDR3 is built from 14 residues. V lost 6 bases, J lost 0 bases, and 12 bases lay in between.